The entry below describes one T cell receptor (beta chain). The antigen is undetermined. With 60 Vbeta and 13 Jbeta primers, the PCR was carried out. Generated by immunoSEQ multiplex PCR, the TCRdb table keeps only in-frame clones and is missing some. The sample records about 60,000 clones, approximately 80% being singletons. The data originate from a study of cytomegalovirus exposure and HLA in healthy donors. Study-wide background: One earlier analysis, a look at 200 million or so T cells, found roughly 110 million unique TCR beta sequences.

Overall study results and limits: TRBV6-2, TRBV6-3 and other indistinguishable V segments were excluded. Data from an earlier analysis indicated that most TCR beta V segments were productive either about 87% or about 30% of the time. Only CMV serostatus was available as immune exposure information.

With V trimmed by 3 bases and J by 3 bases, 4 bases remained unmatched. The germline V gene has CDR1 SGDLS and CDR2 YYNGEE. This CDR3 is 15 amino acids long. The TCR originated in a woman aged 40 to 49 in good health and CMV-seropositive. The chain links TRBV9 to TRBJ2-4; 9 bases line up with TRBD1. Input material: PBMCs. CDR3 sequence: CASSASGQGKNIQYF. CDR3 nucleotide sequence: TGTGCCAGCAGCGCCTCGGGACAGGGCAAAAACATTCAGTACTTC.